The entry that follows covers one T cell receptor beta chain sequence. There are 14 residues in the CDR3. V was pared by 0 bases and J by 0 bases, with 6 bases between. Germline V CDR1 and CDR2: SGHRS, YFSETQ. This record belongs to a study of blood T cell repertoires in COVID-19. The wider study: Whether acute or convalescent, the COVID-19 samples came from the United States, Italy and Spain. The analysed material was cDNA or gDNA that came from T cells, B-cell-depleted T cells, or PBMCs.

In the original analysis: Using reference gene primer amplification, nucleated cell counts were estimated. TCRdb's table, derived via immunoSEQ multiplex PCR, lists solely in-frame clones and lacks some. From that table come the V and J calls and clone size; the DNA was used to work out D and trimming. The sample holds about 120,000 clones, over 65% seen once. This TCR was recovered from a man aged 25-40 years with acute or convalescent COVID-19. The sample consisted of peripheral blood. The chain employs TRBV5-1 and TRBJ2-5; unclear D gene. The CDR3 nucleotides are TGCGCCAGCAGCTTGGACTATAACCAAGAGACCCAGTACTTC. Amino acids: CASSLDYNQETQYF. The full variable domain, in which reference TRBV5-1 and TRBJ2-5 provide the parts outside the CDR3, is KAGVTQTPRYLIKTRGQQVTLSCSPISGHRSVSWYQQTPGQGLQFLFEYFSETQRNKGNFPGRFSGRQFSNSRSEMNVSTLELGDSALYLCASSLDYNQETQYFGPGTRLLVL.